This TCR beta chain was captured in a study of early T cells in non-severe SARS-CoV-2 infection. Whole-study context: RNA in bulk from unsorted whole blood was sequenced, and chains were unpaired. Notes on the study in general: There was a bias toward anti-spike CD8 responses in VDJdb matching, which missed private and CD4 specificities.

Germline V CDR1 and CDR2: SNHLY, FYNNEI. CDR3 length: 15 amino acids. Trimming cost V 6 bases and J 10 bases, with 21 bases left between them. Individual cDNA molecules were tagged with unique molecular identifiers. MiXCR, applied by TCRdb to the 5' RACE reads, yields one record per CDR3 protein. The repertoire holds roughly 33,000 distinct CDR3 sequences, with less than 6.5% as singletons. This clonotype was seen many times. The antigen is unknown. The sequenced sample consisted of whole blood. The gene calls are TRBV2 and TRBJ1-4; D remains unclear. The receptor was isolated from an adult who was a healthcare worker with PCR-confirmed SARS-CoV-2 infection or an uninfected control (not recorded which). The CDR3 nucleotides are TGTGCCAGCAGGTCCACCCTAACTGAGTCCCGAAAACTGTTTTTT. It yields the protein CASRSTLTESRKLFF. The full variable domain, its missing parts supplied by reference TRBV2 and TRBJ1-4, is EPEVTQTPSHQVTQMGQEVILRCVPISNHLYFYWYRQILGQKVEFLVSFYNNEISEKSEIFDDQFSVERPDGSNFTLKIRSTKLEDSAMYFCASRSTLTESRKLFFGSGTQLSVL.